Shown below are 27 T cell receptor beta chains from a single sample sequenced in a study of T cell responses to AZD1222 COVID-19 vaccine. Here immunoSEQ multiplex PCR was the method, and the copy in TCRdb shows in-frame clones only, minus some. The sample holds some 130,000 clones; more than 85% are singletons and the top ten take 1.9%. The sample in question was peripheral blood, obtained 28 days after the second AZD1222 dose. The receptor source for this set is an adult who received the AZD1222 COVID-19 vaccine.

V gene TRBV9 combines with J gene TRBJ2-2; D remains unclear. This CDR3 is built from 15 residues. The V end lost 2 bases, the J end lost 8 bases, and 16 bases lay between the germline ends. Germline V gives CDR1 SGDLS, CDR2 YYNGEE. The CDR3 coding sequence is TGTGCCAGCAGCGTTACGGGTCTCAGAACTGGGGAGCTGTTTTTT. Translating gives CASSVTGLRTGELFF. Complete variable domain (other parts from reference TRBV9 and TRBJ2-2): DSGVTQTPKHLITATGQRVTLRCSPRSGDLSVYWYQQSLDQGLQFLIQYYNGEERAKGNILERFSAQQFPDLHSELNLSSLELGDSALYFCASSVTGLRTGELFFGEGSRLTVL.

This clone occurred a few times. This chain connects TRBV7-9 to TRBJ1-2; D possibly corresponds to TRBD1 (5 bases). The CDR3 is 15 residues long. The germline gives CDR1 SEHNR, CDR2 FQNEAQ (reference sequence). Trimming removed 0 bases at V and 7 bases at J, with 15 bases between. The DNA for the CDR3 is TGTGCCAGCAGCTTAGCAGGCCGCCAGGGCCGTGGCTACACCTTC. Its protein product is CASSLAGRQGRGYTF.

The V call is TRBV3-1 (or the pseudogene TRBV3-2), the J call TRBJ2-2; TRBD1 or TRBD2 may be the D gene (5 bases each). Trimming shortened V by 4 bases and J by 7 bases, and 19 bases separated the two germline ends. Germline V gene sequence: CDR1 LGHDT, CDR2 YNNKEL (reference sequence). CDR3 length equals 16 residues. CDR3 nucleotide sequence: TGTGCCAGCAGCCTACAGGCGGGTAGGACGGGCGGGGAGCTGTTTTTT. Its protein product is CASSLQAGRTGGELFF.

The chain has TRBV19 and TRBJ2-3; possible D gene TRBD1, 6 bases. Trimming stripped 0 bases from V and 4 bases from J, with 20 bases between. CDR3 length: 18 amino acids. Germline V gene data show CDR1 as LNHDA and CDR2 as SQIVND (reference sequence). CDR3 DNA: TGTGCCAGTAGTATAGATCTTCCTCTAGGGGGTCGACCAGATACGCAGTATTTT. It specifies CASSIDLPLGGRPDTQYF. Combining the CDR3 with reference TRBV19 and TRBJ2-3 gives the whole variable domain DGGITQSPKYLFRKEGQNVTLSCEQNLNHDAMYWYRQDPGQGLRLIYYSQIVNDFQKGDIAEGYSVSREKKESFPLTVTSAQKNPTAFYLCASSIDLPLGGRPDTQYFGPGTRLTVL.

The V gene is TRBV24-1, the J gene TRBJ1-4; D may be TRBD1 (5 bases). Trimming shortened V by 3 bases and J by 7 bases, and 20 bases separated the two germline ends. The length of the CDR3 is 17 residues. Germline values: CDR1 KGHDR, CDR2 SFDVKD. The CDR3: CATSDPGGGTSGEKLFF. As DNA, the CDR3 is TGTGCCACCAGTGATCCCGGCGGGGGGACCTCTGGTGAAAAACTGTTTTTT.

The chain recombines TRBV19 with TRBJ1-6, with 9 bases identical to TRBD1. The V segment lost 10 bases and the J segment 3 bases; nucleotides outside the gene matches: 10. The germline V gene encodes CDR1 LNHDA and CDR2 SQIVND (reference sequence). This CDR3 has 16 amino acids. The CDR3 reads CATESGTGYYNSPLHF. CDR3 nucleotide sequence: TGTGCCACCGAATCTGGGACAGGGTACTATAATTCACCCCTCCACTTT.

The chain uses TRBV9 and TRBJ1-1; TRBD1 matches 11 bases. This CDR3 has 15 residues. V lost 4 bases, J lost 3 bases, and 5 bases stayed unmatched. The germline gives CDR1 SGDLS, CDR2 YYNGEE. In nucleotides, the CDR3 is TGTGCCAGCAGCTCTGGGACAGGGGGGGACACTGAAGCTTTCTTT. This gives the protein CASSSGTGGDTEAFF.

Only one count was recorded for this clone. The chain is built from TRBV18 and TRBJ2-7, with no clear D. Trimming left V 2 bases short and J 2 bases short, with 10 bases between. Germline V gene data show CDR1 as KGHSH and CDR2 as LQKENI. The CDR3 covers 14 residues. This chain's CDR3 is CASSPRELTYEQYF. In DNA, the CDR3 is TGTGCCAGCTCACCAAGGGAATTGACCTACGAGCAGTACTTC.

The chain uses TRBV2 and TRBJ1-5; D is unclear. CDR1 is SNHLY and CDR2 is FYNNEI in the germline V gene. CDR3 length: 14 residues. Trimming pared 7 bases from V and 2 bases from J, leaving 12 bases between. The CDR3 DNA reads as TGTGCCAGCAACTCCGGTGGGGGCAATCAGCCCCAGCATTTT. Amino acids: CASNSGGGNQPQHF. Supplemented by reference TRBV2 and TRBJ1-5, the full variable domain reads EPEVTQTPSHQVTQMGQEVILRCVPISNHLYFYWYRQILGQKVEFLVSFYNNEISEKSEIFDDQFSVERPDGSNFTLKIRSTKLEDSAMYFCASNSGGGNQPQHFGDGTRLSIL.

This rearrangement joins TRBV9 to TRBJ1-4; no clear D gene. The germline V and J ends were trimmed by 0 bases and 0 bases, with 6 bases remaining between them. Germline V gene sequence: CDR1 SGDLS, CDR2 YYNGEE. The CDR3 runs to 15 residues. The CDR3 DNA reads TGTGCCAGCAGCGTAGGGTTTGCAACTAATGAAAAACTGTTTTTT. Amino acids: CASSVGFATNEKLFF.

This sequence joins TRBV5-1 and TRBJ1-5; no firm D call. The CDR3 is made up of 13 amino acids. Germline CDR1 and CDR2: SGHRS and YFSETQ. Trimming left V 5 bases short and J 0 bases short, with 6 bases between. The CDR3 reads CASRGSSNQPQHF. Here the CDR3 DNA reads TGCGCCAGCAGGGGATCTAGCAATCAGCCCCAGCATTTT. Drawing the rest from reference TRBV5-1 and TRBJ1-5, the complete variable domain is KAGVTQTPRYLIKTRGQQVTLSCSPISGHRSVSWYQQTPGQGLQFLFEYFSETQRNKGNFPGRFSGRQFSNSRSEMNVSTLELGDSALYLCASRGSSNQPQHFGDGTRLSIL.

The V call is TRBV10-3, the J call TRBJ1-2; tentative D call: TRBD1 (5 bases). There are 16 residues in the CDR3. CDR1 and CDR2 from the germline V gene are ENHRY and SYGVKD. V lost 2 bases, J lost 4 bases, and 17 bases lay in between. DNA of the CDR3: TGTGCCATCAGTGAGGGAATCACCAGTGACAGCTATGGCTACACCTTC. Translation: CAISEGITSDSYGYTF.

The CDR3 protein is CASSVRGGRAENTQYF. In DNA form, the CDR3 reads TGTGCCAGCAGCGTAAGAGGCGGGAGGGCCGAGAATACGCAGTATTTT. J is TRBJ2-3 and V is TRBV9; 9 positions agree with TRBD2. V was clipped by 1 base and J by 7 bases; unmatched bases: 10. Germline V gene lookup returns CDR1 SGDLS and CDR2 YYNGEE. The CDR3 length is 16 residues.

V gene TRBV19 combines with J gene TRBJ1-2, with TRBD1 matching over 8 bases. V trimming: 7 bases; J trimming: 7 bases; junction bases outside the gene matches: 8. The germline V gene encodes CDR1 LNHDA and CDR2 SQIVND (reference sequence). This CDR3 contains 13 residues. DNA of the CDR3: TGTGCCAGTACCCTATCGGACAGGGCTGGCTACACCTTC. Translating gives CASTLSDRAGYTF.

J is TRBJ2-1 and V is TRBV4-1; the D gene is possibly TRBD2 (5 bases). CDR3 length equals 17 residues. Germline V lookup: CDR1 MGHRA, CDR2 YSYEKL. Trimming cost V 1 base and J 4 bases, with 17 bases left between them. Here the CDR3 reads CASSQGEGFGIYNEQFF. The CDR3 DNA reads TGCGCCAGCAGCCAAGGGGAAGGGTTCGGGATTTACAATGAGCAGTTCTTC.

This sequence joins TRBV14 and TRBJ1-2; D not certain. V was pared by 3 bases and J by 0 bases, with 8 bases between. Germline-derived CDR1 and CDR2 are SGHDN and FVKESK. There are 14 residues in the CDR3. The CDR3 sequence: CASSQARANYGYTF. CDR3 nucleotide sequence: TGTGCCAGCAGCCAGGCGCGTGCTAACTATGGCTACACCTTC.

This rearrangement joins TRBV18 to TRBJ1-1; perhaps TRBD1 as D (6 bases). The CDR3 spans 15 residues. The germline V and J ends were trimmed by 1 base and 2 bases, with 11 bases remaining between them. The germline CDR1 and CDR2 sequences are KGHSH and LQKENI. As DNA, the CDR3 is TGTGCCAGCTCACCACGACAGGTGGGAAACACTGAAGCTTTCTTT. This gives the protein CASSPRQVGNTEAFF.

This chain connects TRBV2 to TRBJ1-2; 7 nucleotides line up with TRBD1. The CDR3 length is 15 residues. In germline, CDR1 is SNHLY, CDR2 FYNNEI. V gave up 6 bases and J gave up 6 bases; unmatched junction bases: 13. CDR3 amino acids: CASSQGGGRVDGYTF. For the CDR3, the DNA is TGTGCCAGCAGCCAGGGGGGAGGCAGGGTTGATGGCTACACCTTC.

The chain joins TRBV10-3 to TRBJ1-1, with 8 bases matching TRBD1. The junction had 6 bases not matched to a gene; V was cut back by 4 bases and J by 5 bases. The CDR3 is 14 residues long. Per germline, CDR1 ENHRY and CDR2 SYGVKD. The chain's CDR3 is CAISGTGRGTEAFF. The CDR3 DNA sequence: TGTGCCATCAGTGGGACAGGGCGAGGGACTGAAGCTTTCTTT.

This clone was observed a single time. The CDR3 is CASSLGGQGMDGYTF. In nucleotides, the CDR3 is TGCGCCAGCAGCTTGGGTGGACAGGGAATGGATGGCTACACCTTC. The V gene is TRBV5-1, the J gene TRBJ1-2; 8 nucleotides line up with TRBD1. Germline assignment: CDR1 SGHRS and CDR2 YFSETQ. V shed 0 bases, J shed 6 bases, and the junction held 7 bases outside the gene matches. This CDR3 spans 15 amino acids.

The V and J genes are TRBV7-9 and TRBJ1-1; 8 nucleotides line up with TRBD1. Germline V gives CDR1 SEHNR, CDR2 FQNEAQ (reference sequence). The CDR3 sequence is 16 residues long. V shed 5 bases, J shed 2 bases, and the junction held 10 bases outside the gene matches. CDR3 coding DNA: TGTGCCAGCAGCAGAGGACAGGGCGGATTCAACACTGAAGCTTTCTTT. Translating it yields CASSRGQGGFNTEAFF.

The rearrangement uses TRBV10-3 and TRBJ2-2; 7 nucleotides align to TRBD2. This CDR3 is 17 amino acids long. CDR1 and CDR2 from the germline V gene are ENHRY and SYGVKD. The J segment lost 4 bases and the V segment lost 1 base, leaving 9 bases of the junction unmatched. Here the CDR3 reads CAISEYRLADPTGELFF. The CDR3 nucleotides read TGTGCCATCAGTGAGTACCGACTAGCAGATCCCACCGGGGAGCTGTTTTTT.

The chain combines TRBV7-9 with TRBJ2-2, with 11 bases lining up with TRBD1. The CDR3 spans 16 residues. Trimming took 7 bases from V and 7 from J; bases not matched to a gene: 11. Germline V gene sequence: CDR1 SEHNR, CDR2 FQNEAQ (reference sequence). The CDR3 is CASTPGQGAKGGELFF. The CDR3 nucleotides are TGTGCCAGCACCCCTGGACAGGGGGCGAAGGGCGGGGAGCTGTTTTTT.

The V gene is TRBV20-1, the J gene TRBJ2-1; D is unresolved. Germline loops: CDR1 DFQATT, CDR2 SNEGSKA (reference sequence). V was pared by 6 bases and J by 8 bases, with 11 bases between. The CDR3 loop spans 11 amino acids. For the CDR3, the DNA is TGCAGTGCGAACAAGAACTATGAGCAGTTCTTC. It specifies CSANKNYEQFF.

CDR3: CATSEGTGYYQPQHF. CDR3 nucleotides: TGTGCCACCAGTGAAGGGACAGGGTATTATCAGCCCCAGCATTTT. The chain has TRBV24-1 and TRBJ1-5, with 9 bases aligning to TRBD1. After removal of 4 bases from V and 5 bases from J, the junction contained 5 bases not matched to a gene. The CDR3 is 15 residues long. Germline loops: CDR1 KGHDR, CDR2 SFDVKD.

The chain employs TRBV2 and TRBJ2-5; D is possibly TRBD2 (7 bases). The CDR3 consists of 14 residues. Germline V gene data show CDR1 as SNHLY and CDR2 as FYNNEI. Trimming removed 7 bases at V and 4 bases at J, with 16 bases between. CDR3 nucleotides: TGTGCCAGCAATGGGGGGGGCGGCCGAGAGACCCAGTACTTC. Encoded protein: CASNGGGGRETQYF. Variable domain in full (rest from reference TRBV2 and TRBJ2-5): EPEVTQTPSHQVTQMGQEVILRCVPISNHLYFYWYRQILGQKVEFLVSFYNNEISEKSEIFDDQFSVERPDGSNFTLKIRSTKLEDSAMYFCASNGGGGRETQYFGPGTRLLVL.

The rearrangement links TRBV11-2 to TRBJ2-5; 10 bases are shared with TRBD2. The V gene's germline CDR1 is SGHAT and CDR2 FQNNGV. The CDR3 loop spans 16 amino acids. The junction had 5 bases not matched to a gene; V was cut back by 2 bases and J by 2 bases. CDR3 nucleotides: TGTGCCAGCAGCTTACTAGCGGGAGCCGGACAAGAGACCCAGTACTTC. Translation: CASSLLAGAGQETQYF.